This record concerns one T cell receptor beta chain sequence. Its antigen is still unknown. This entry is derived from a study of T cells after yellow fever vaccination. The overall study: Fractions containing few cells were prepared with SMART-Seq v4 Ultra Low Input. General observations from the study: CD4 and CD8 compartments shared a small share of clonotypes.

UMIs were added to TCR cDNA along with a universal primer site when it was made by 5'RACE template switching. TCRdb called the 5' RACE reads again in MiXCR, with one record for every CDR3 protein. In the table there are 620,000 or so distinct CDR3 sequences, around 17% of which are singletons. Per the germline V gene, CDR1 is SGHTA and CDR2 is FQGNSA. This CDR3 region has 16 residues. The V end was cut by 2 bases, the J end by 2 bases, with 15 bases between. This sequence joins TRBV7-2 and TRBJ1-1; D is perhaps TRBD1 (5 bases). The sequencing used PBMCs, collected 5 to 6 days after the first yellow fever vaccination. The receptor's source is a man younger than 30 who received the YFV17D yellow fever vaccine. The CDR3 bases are TGTGCCAGCAGCTTATTTTGGGGGGAAAGAAACACTGAAGCTTTCTTT. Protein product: CASSLFWGERNTEAFF.